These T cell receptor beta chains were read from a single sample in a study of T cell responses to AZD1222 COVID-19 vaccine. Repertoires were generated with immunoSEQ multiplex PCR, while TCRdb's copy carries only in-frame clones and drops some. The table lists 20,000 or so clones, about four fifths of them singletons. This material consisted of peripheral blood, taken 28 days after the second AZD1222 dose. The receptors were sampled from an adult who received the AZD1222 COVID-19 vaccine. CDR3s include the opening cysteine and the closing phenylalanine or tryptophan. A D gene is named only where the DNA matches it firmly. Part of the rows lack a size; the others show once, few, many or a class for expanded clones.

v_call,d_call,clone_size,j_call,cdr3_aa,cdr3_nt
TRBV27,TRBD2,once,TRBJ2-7,CASRPWAPGTSGSVVYEQYF,TGTGCCAGCAGGCCTTGGGCCCCCGGGACTAGCGGGAGTGTCGTTTACGAGCAGTACTTC
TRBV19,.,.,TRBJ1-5,CASARGGRNQPQHF,TGTGCCTCCGCCCGAGGGGGGCGTAATCAGCCCCAGCATTTT
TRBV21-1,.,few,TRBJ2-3,CASSNLVEIIPADTQYF,TGTGCCAGCAGCAACCTAGTGGAAATTATTCCGGCAGATACGCAGTATTTT
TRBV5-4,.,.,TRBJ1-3,CASSYTSKASGNTIYF,TGTGCCAGCAGCTATACTTCAAAAGCGTCGGGAAACACCATATATTTT
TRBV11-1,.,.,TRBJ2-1,CASSFGGGVSYNEQFF,TGTGCCAGCAGCTTTGGTGGCGGGGTCTCCTACAATGAGCAGTTCTTC
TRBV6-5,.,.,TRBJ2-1,CASSYSQGGIYNEQFF,TGTGCCAGCAGTTACAGCCAGGGGGGGATCTACAATGAGCAGTTCTTC
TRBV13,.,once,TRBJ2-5,CASSARGLGVGPQYF,TGTGCCAGCAGCGCCCGCGGGCTAGGGGTAGGTCCCCAGTACTTC
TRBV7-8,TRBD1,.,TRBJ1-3,CASSVIGTVSGNTIYF,TGTGCCAGCAGCGTTATTGGGACAGTCTCTGGAAACACCATATATTTT
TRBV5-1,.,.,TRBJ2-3,CASKPGPSSTDTQYF,TGCGCCAGCAAACCCGGACCATCAAGCACAGATACGCAGTATTTT
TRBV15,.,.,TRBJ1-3,CATSRDSIGRNTIYF,TGTGCCACCAGCAGAGATTCAATTGGGCGAAACACCATATATTTT
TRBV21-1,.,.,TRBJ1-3,CASSLDRVYPSSGNTIYF,TGTGCCAGCAGCCTCGACAGGGTTTACCCCAGCTCTGGAAACACCATATATTTT
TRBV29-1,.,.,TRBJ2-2,CSVGYRNTGELFF,TGCAGCGTGGGCTACAGGAACACCGGGGAGCTGTTTTTT
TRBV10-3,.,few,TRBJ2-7,CAISETRDSSEQYF,TGTGCCATCAGTGAAACGCGGGACTCCTCCGAGCAGTACTTC
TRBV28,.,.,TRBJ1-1,CASTGMNTEAFF,TGTGCCAGTACAGGAATGAACACTGAAGCTTTCTTT
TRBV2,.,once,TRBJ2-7,CASSGQGAYEQYF,TGTGCCAGCAGTGGGCAGGGCGCCTACGAGCAGTACTTC
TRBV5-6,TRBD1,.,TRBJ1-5,CASSLGTGEGQPQHF,TGTGCCAGCAGCTTAGGAACAGGGGAGGGACAGCCCCAGCATTTT
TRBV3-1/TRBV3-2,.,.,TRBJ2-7,CASSQDYGTYEQYF,TGTGCCAGCAGCCAAGATTACGGGACTTACGAGCAGTACTTC
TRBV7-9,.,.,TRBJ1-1,CASSLTGNTEAFF,TGTGCCAGCAGCCTAACAGGGAACACTGAAGCTTTCTTT
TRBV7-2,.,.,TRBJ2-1,CASSLVGDGEQFF,TGTGCCAGCAGCTTAGTCGGCGACGGCGAGCAGTTCTTC
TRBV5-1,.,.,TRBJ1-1,CASSLLANTEAFF,TGCGCCAGCAGCTTGTTGGCGAACACTGAAGCTTTCTTT
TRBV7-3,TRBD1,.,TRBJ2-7,CASSHGTGSREQYF,TGTGCCAGCAGCCACGGGACAGGGTCGAGGGAGCAGTACTTC
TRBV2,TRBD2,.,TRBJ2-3,CASSPLAATSTDTQYF,TGTGCCAGCAGTCCACTAGCGGCTACTAGCACAGATACGCAGTATTTT
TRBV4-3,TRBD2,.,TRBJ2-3,CASSLSAALSGSRPDTQYF,TGCGCCAGCAGCCTATCGGCCGCGCTTAGCGGGAGTCGCCCAGATACGCAGTATTTT
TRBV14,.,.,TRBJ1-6,CASSAGIEEALHF,TGTGCCAGCAGCGCAGGGATAGAGGAAGCCCTCCACTTT
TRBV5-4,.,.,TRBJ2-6,CASSLRLGATGANVLTF,TGTGCCAGCAGCTTGCGTTTAGGGGCCACTGGGGCCAACGTCCTGACTTTC
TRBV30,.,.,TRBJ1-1,CAWSVPARDSRNTEAFF,TGTGCCTGGAGTGTACCGGCAAGGGATTCGAGGAACACTGAAGCTTTCTTT
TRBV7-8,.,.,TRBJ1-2,CASSLLFGSTMDYTF,TGTGCCAGCAGCTTATTGTTTGGGAGCACTATGGACTACACCTTC
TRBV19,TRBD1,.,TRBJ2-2,CASSTTGATGELFF,TGTGCCAGTAGTACGACAGGGGCCACCGGGGAGCTGTTTTTT
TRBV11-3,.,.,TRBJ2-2,CASSQGGRVGELFF,TGTGCCAGCAGCCAAGGAGGTCGGGTCGGGGAGCTGTTTTTT
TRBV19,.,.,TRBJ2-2,CASSMAGGRGTGELFF,TGTGCCAGTAGTATGGCCGGGGGGCGCGGGACCGGGGAGCTGTTTTTT
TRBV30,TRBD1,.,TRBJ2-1,CAWSKDRASYNEQFF,TGTGCCTGGAGTAAGGACAGGGCCTCCTACAATGAGCAGTTCTTC
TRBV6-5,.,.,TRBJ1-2,CASSRTLRDGYTF,TGTGCCAGCAGTCGGACCCTGCGAGATGGCTACACCTTC
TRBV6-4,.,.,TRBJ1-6,CASSDSYNSPLHF,TGTGCCAGCAGTGACTCCTATAATTCACCCCTCCACTTT
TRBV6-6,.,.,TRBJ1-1,CASSGTGGARGTEAFF,TGTGCCAGCAGTGGGACCGGAGGGGCGCGGGGCACTGAAGCTTTCTTT
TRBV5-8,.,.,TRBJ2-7,CASSLEQSSSYEQYF,TGTGCCAGCAGCTTGGAACAGTCCAGCTCCTACGAGCAGTACTTC
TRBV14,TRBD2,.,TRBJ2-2,CASSQVSGKVAGELFF,TGTGCCAGCAGCCAAGTTAGCGGGAAGGTCGCCGGGGAGCTGTTTTTT
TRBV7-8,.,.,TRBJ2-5,CASSLSSQETQYF,TGTGCCAGCAGCTTGAGCTCACAAGAGACCCAGTACTTC
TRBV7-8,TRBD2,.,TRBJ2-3,CASLVRTSGSPDTQYF,TGTGCCAGCCTTGTGAGGACTAGCGGGAGCCCAGATACGCAGTATTTT
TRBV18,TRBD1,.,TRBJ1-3,CASSPQTGENTIYF,TGTGCCAGCTCACCCCAAACAGGGGAGAACACCATATATTTT
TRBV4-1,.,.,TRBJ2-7,CASSQVPWRDSYEQYF,TGCGCCAGCAGCCAAGTCCCCTGGAGGGATAGCTACGAGCAGTACTTC
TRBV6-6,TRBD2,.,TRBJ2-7,CACGRGYEQYF,TGTGCTTGCGGGAGGGGGTACGAGCAGTACTTC
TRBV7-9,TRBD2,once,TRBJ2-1,CASSRTSGSHNEQFF,TGTGCCAGCAGCCGGACTAGCGGGAGCCACAATGAGCAGTTCTTC
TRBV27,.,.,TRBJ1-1,CASSLSRAEGTEAFF,TGTGCCAGCAGTTTATCGAGGGCAGAGGGCACTGAAGCTTTCTTT
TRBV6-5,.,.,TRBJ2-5,CASSYGWRETQYF,TGTGCCAGCAGTTACGGTTGGCGGGAGACCCAGTACTTC
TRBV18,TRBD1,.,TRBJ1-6,CASSPRQGWSYNSPLHF,TGTGCCAGCTCACCAAGACAGGGGTGGTCCTATAATTCACCCCTCCACTTT
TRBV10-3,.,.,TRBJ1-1,CAISAITGGNTEAFF,TGTGCCATCAGTGCAATCACAGGAGGGAACACTGAAGCTTTCTTT
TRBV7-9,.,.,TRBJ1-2,CASSPPGNFYGYTF,TGTGCCAGCAGCCCACCGGGAAACTTCTATGGCTACACCTTC
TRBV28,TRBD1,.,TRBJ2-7,CASSLWAQGVRHYEQYF,TGTGCCAGCAGTTTATGGGCCCAGGGGGTTAGACACTACGAGCAGTACTTC
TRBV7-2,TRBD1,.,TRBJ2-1,CASSVRAPNTGDEQFF,TGTGCCAGCAGCGTAAGGGCCCCCAATACAGGGGATGAGCAGTTCTTC
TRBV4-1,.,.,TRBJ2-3,CASSQDGTSTDTQYF,TGCGCCAGCAGCCAGGACGGGACTAGCACAGATACGCAGTATTTT
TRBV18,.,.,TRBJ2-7,CASSPYSEGVSYEQYF,TGTGCCAGCTCACCATATTCGGAGGGGGTCTCCTACGAGCAGTACTTC
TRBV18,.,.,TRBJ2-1,CASSPPRGGEQFF,TGTGCCAGCTCACCGCCTCGGGGCGGTGAGCAGTTCTTC
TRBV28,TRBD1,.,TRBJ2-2,CASSFGVQGANTGELFF,TGTGCCAGCAGTTTCGGGGTCCAGGGGGCGAACACCGGGGAGCTGTTTTTT
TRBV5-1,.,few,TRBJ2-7,CASSLVGAGREQYF,TGCGCCAGCAGCTTGGTCGGCGCGGGGCGCGAGCAGTACTTC